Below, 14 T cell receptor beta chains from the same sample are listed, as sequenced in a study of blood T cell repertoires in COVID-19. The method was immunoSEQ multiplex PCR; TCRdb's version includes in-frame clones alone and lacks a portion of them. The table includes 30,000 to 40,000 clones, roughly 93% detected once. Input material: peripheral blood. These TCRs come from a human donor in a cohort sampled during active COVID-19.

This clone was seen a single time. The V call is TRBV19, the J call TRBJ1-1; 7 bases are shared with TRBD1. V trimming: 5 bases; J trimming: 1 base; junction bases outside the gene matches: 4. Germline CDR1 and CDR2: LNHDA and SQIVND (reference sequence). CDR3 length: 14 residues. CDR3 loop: CASSADRANTEAFF. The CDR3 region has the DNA TGTGCCAGTAGTGCTGACAGGGCGAACACTGAAGCTTTCTTT. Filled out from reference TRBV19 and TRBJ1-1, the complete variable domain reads DGGITQSPKYLFRKEGQNVTLSCEQNLNHDAMYWYRQDPGQGLRLIYYSQIVNDFQKGDIAEGYSVSREKKESFPLTVTSAQKNPTAFYLCASSADRANTEAFFGQGTRLTVV.

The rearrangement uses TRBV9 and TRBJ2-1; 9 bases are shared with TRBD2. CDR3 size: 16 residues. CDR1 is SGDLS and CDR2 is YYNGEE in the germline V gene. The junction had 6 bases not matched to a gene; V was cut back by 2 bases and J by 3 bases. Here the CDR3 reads CASSVSGSAVYNEQFF. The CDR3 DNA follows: TGTGCCAGCAGCGTTAGCGGGAGTGCTGTCTACAATGAGCAGTTCTTC.

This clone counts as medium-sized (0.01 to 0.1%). CDR3 amino acids: CASSNGFLAYGYTF. CDR3 nucleotides: TGTGCCAGCAGTAATGGTTTTTTGGCATATGGCTACACCTTC. The chain joins TRBV25-1 to TRBJ1-2; no firm D call. The CDR3 is 14 amino acids. Per the germline V gene, CDR1 is MGHDK and CDR2 is SYGVNS. V was trimmed by 5 bases and J by 5 bases, leaving 15 bases between them.

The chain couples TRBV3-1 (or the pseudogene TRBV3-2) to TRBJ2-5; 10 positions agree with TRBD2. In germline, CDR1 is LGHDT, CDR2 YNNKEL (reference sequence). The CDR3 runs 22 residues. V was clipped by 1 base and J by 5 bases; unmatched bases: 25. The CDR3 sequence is CASSQGVVAQSGRAGFWETQYF. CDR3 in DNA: TGTGCCAGCAGCCAAGGGGTGGTGGCGCAGAGCGGGAGGGCGGGGTTCTGGGAGACCCAGTACTTC.

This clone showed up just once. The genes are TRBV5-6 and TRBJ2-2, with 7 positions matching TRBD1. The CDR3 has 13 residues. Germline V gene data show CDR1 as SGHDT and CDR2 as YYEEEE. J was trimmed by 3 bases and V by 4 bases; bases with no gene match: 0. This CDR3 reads CASSTGDTGELFF. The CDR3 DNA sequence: TGTGCCAGCAGCACAGGGGACACCGGGGAGCTGTTTTTT. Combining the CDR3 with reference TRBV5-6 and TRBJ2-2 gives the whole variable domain DAGVTQSPTHLIKTRGQQVTLRCSPKSGHDTVSWYQQALGQGPQFIFQYYEEEERQRGNFPDRFSGHQFPNYSSELNVNALLLGDSALYLCASSTGDTGELFFGEGSRLTVL.

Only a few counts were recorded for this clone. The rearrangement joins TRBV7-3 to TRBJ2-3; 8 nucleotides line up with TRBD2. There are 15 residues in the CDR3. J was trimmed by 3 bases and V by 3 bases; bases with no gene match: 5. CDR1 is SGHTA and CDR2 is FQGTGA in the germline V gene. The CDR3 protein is CASSLSGSRTDTQYF. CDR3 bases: TGTGCCAGCAGCTTGAGCGGGAGTCGGACAGATACGCAGTATTTT.

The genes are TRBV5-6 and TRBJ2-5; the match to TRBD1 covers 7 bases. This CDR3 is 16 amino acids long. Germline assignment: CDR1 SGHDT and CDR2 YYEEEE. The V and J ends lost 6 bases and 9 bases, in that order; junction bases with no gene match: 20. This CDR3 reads CASIADRMDRFESQYF. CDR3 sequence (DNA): TGTGCCAGCATCGCCGACCGGATGGACAGGTTTGAGTCCCAGTACTTC.

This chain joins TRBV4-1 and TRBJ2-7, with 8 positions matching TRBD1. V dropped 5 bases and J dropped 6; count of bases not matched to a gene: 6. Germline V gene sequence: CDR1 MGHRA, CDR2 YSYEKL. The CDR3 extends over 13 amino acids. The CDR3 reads CASSIQGEREQYF. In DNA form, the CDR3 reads TGCGCCAGCAGCATACAGGGGGAACGCGAGCAGTACTTC.

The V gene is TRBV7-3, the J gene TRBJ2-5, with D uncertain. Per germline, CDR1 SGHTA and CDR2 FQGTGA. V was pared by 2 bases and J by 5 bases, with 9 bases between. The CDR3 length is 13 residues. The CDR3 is CASSLGHWETQYF. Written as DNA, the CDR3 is TGTGCCAGCAGCTTAGGGCACTGGGAGACCCAGTACTTC.

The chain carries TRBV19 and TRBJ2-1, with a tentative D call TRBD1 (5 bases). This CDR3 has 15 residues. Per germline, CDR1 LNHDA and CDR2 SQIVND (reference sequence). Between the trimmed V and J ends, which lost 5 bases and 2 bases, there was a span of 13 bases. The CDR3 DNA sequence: TGTGCCAGTAGTCCCGGACAAGGGCCCTACAATGAGCAGTTCTTC. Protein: CASSPGQGPYNEQFF.

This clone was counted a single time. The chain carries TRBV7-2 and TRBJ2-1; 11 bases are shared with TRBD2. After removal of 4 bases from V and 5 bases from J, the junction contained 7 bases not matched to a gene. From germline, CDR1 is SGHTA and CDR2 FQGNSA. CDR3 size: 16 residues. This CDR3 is CASSYTLAGGNNEQFF. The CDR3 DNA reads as TGTGCCAGCAGCTACACCCTAGCGGGGGGAAACAATGAGCAGTTCTTC.

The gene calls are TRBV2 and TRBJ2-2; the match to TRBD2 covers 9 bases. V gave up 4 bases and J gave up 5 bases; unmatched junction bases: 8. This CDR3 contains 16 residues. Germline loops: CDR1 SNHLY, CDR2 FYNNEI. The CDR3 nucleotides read TGTGCCAGCAGTGCTCAAGGGCTAGCGGGGACCGGGGAGCTGTTTTTT. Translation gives CASSAQGLAGTGELFF.

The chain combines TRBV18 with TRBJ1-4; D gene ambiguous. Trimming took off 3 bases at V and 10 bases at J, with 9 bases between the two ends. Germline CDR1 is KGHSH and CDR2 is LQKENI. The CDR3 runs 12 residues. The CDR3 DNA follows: TGTGCCAGCTCACCTGAGGGAGGAAAACTGTTTTTT. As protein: CASSPEGGKLFF.

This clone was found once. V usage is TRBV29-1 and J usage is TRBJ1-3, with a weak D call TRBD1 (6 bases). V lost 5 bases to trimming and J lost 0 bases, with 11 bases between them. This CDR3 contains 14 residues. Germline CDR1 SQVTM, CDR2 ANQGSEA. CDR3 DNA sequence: TGCAGCGTTATGACAGGCAGCTCTGGAAACACCATATATTTT. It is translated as CSVMTGSSGNTIYF.